This T cell receptor (beta chain) was found in a study of T cells in Graves' hyperthyroidism and ophthalmopathy. Study-wide findings and caveats: Blood also held most thyroid clonotypes expanded beyond 0.001.

Germline CDR1 and CDR2: MNHNS and SASEGT. V was pared by 6 bases and J by 3 bases, with 14 bases of the junction left unmatched. This CDR3 region has 17 residues. TCR beta CDR3 regions were amplified from RNA transcripts. In the first-round RT-PCR of the TCR CDR3, the HTBI primer set was used. TCRdb processed the multiplex PCR reads anew with MiXCR; each CDR3 protein has one entry. The sample has about 560,000 distinct CDR3 sequences; around 14% are singletons. Comments on this clonotype: Its specificity is unknown.

The authors took PBMCs from roughly 10 ml fresh peripheral blood. The sequenced sample consisted of blood. The clonotype originates from a woman aged 25 to 39 with Graves' hyperthyroidism. The V call is TRBV6-1, the J call TRBJ2-5; 9 nucleotides line up with TRBD2. The CDR3 is CASSPYVAGAWKETQYF. CDR3 nucleotides: TGTGCCAGCAGCCCCTACGTAGCGGGAGCGTGGAAAGAGACCCAGTACTTC.